These T cell receptor beta chains were read from a single sample in a study of shared clonotypes between healthy human individuals. Profiled with immunoSEQ multiplex PCR; TCRdb holds only in-frame clones, not every one. The sample carries approximately 2.1 million clones, approximately 93% recorded once. The specimen was naive CD4+ T cells from PBMCs. These receptors originate from a young man in good health. Some clones in this sample may be carry-over from other donors' samples. Both conserved end residues are part of each CDR3. The order of the fields is D gene, clone size, V gene, J gene, CDR3 DNA, CDR3 protein. The D gene is left open where the match is weak. Expanded clones get a size class; other rows say once, few or many, or leave the size out.

D: -; size: once; V: TRBV9; J: TRBJ2-7; DNA: TGTGCCAGCAGCGTCGGGACCTCCTACGAGCAGTACTTC; CDR3: CASSVGTSYEQYF
D: -; size: -; V: TRBV7-9; J: TRBJ2-7; DNA: TGTGCCAGCAGCTTTTACAGATGGGACGAGCAGTACTTC; CDR3: CASSFYRWDEQYF
D: TRBD1; size: -; V: TRBV5-4; J: TRBJ2-6; DNA: TGTGCCAGCAGCTTGGGGGACAGGGGCTCTGGGGCCAACGTCCTGACTTTC; CDR3: CASSLGDRGSGANVLTF
D: -; size: -; V: TRBV9; J: TRBJ1-2; DNA: TGTGCCAGCAGCGCCCCGGGACATAATAACTATGGCTACACCTTC; CDR3: CASSAPGHNNYGYTF
D: TRBD1; size: once; V: TRBV5-1; J: TRBJ2-1; DNA: TGCGCCAGCAGCTCCCCCGGGACAGGGGCCAATGAGCAGTTCTTC; CDR3: CASSSPGTGANEQFF
D: -; size: -; V: TRBV4-2; J: TRBJ2-3; DNA: TGTGCCAGCAGCCAAGAGACCGCACATACTAGCACAGATACGCAGTATTTT; CDR3: CASSQETAHTSTDTQYF
D: -; size: -; V: TRBV7-2; J: TRBJ1-2; DNA: TGTGCCAGCAGCTTAGTCGTAGGGTACTATGGCTACACCTTC; CDR3: CASSLVVGYYGYTF
D: -; size: -; V: TRBV5-4; J: TRBJ1-1; DNA: TGTGCCAGCAGCTTTTTGTCCGATCGGGACACTGAAGCTTTCTTT; CDR3: CASSFLSDRDTEAFF
D: -; size: -; V: TRBV7-2; J: TRBJ2-4; DNA: TGTGCCAGCAGCTTGGCAGGGCAGTCCTACATTCAGTACTTC; CDR3: CASSLAGQSYIQYF
D: -; size: -; V: TRBV27; J: TRBJ2-3; DNA: TGTGCCAGCAGTTTCTCGCCAGATACGCAGTATTTT; CDR3: CASSFSPDTQYF
D: TRBD2; size: -; V: TRBV6-5; J: TRBJ2-5; DNA: TGTGCCAGCAGTGGCGTAGCGGGAGCATGGGAGACCCAGTACTTC; CDR3: CASSGVAGAWETQYF
D: -; size: -; V: TRBV5-1; J: TRBJ2-5; DNA: TGCGCCAGCAGCTTGGACAGCGGTAAAGAGACCCAGTACTTC; CDR3: CASSLDSGKETQYF
D: TRBD2; size: -; V: TRBV7-6; J: TRBJ2-1; DNA: TGTGCCAGCAGCTTAGGGGTGGCGGGAGGCTACAATGAGCAGTTCTTC; CDR3: CASSLGVAGGYNEQFF
D: -; size: once; V: TRBV28; J: TRBJ1-1; DNA: TGTGCCAGCACCCTTTCCCACACTGAAGCTTTCTTT; CDR3: CASTLSHTEAFF
D: TRBD2; size: -; V: TRBV19; J: TRBJ2-3; DNA: TGTGCCAGTAGTATTATTGCGGGGGGAGCCACAGATACGCAGTATTTT; CDR3: CASSIIAGGATDTQYF
D: -; size: -; V: TRBV28; J: TRBJ1-5; DNA: TGTGCCAGCAAAGGGACCGACTATAGCAATCAGCCCCAGCATTTT; CDR3: CASKGTDYSNQPQHF
D: -; size: -; V: TRBV19; J: TRBJ2-7; DNA: -; CDR3: CASSFGPGEQYF
D: TRBD2; size: -; V: TRBV7-8; J: TRBJ2-1; DNA: TGTGCCAGCAGCGATCGGACTAGCTTGGCCTACAATGAGCAGTTCTTC; CDR3: CASSDRTSLAYNEQFF
D: -; size: -; V: TRBV5-1; J: TRBJ2-1; DNA: TGCGCCAGCAGCTTGGGAGGTTTCCCCCAGCAGTTCTTC; CDR3: CASSLGGFPQQFF
D: TRBD2; size: -; V: TRBV9; J: TRBJ2-2; DNA: TGTGCCAGCAGCGTAACGACTAGCGGGAGTGGCACCGGGGAGCTGTTTTTT; CDR3: CASSVTTSGSGTGELFF
D: -; size: -; V: TRBV9; J: TRBJ1-2; DNA: TGTGCCAGCAGCGTTGGACAGAAGAACTATGGCTACACCTTC; CDR3: CASSVGQKNYGYTF
D: -; size: -; V: TRBV7-6; J: TRBJ2-7; DNA: TGTGCCAGCAGTACCCGGACAGCGCCCTACGAGCAGTACTTC; CDR3: CASSTRTAPYEQYF
D: -; size: -; V: TRBV9; J: TRBJ1-3; DNA: TGTGCCAGCAGCGTAACAAACACTGGAAACACCATATATTTT; CDR3: CASSVTNTGNTIYF
D: TRBD2; size: -; V: TRBV19; J: TRBJ2-7; DNA: TGTGCCAGTAGTACCATCCGGACTAGCGGGATCTACGAGCAGTACTTC; CDR3: CASSTIRTSGIYEQYF
D: TRBD1; size: -; V: TRBV5-1; J: TRBJ2-7; DNA: TGCGCCAGCAGCTTGGCCGGGACAGCCTCACACTCCTACGAGCAGTACTTC; CDR3: CASSLAGTASHSYEQYF
D: TRBD2; size: -; V: TRBV7-9; J: TRBJ2-4; DNA: TGTGCCAGCAGCCCCTCGGGACGGGGGGTAGAGTACTTC; CDR3: CASSPSGRGVEYF
D: -; size: -; V: TRBV18; J: TRBJ1-1; DNA: TGTGCCAGCTCACCAGCAGTTACGAACACTGAAGCTTTCTTT; CDR3: CASSPAVTNTEAFF
D: -; size: -; V: TRBV7-2; J: TRBJ2-2; DNA: TGTGCCAGCAGCAACTGGGGGCGGTCGGACACCGGGGAGCTGTTTTTT; CDR3: CASSNWGRSDTGELFF
D: -; size: -; V: TRBV14; J: TRBJ2-1; DNA: TGTGCCAGCAGCCACCGCGGGGTTGGGCCCAATGAGCAGTTCTTC; CDR3: CASSHRGVGPNEQFF
D: TRBD1; size: -; V: TRBV15; J: TRBJ2-2; DNA: TGTGCCACCACATCGACAGGGGGCCGATACGGGGAGCTGTTTTTT; CDR3: CATTSTGGRYGELFF
D: -; size: -; V: TRBV2; J: TRBJ2-2; DNA: TGTGCCAGCAGTGGGGAGTCACCCGGGGAGCTGTTTTTT; CDR3: CASSGESPGELFF
D: -; size: -; V: TRBV9; J: TRBJ1-4; DNA: TGTGCCAGCAGCGTAGATAGTAGGGCAGCCTTGTTTTTT; CDR3: CASSVDSRAALFF
D: -; size: -; V: TRBV28; J: TRBJ2-6; DNA: TGTGCCAGCAGTAGACCTGGGGCCAACGTCCTGACTTTC; CDR3: CASSRPGANVLTF